The 24 T cell receptor beta chains reported below all come from one sample, sequenced in a study of blood T cell repertoires in COVID-19. Some clones are missing from TCRdb's copy, which holds only in-frame ones; the method was immunoSEQ multiplex PCR. Of 350,000 or so clones in the sample, roughly 84% were seen once. Sequencing was done on a sample of PBMCs or T cells enriched from blood (not recorded which). All receptors derive from a woman in her 30s who had recovered from COVID-19.

The sample holds a few counts of this clone. V and J are TRBV11-2 and TRBJ1-6, with 9 bases that match TRBD1. The V and J ends lost 5 bases and 7 bases, in that order; junction bases with no gene match: 6. The CDR3 sequence is 15 residues long. Germline assignment: CDR1 SGHAT and CDR2 FQNNGV. DNA of the CDR3: TGTGCCAGCAGCAACCTTGGGACAGGGAATTCACCCCTCCACTTT. Translation gives CASSNLGTGNSPLHF. The variable domain in full, with the rest retrieved from reference TRBV11-2 and TRBJ1-6, is EAGVAQSPRYKIIEKRQSVAFWCNPISGHATLYWYQQILGQGPKLLIQFQNNGVVDDSQLPKDRFSAERLKGVDSTLKIQPAKLEDSAVYLCASSNLGTGNSPLHFGNGTRLTVT.

The chain combines TRBV3-1 (or the pseudogene TRBV3-2) with TRBJ1-2; D not resolved. Trimming cost V 1 base and J 1 base, with 7 bases left between them. The CDR3 runs to 14 residues. CDR1 is LGHDT and CDR2 is YNNKEL in the germline V gene (reference sequence). The DNA of the CDR3 is TGTGCCAGCAGCCAAGGAGGTTATAACTATGGCTACACCTTC. This sequence encodes CASSQGGYNYGYTF.

Turning to this clone: The same CDR3 arises from other DNA sequences in this sample as well. The chain combines TRBV28 with TRBJ2-7, with D possibly being TRBD1 (5 bases). V dropped 2 bases and J dropped 2 bases, with 7 bases sitting between them. Germline V gives CDR1 MDHEN, CDR2 SYDVKM. The CDR3 is 13 residues long. This CDR3 is CASSLGAAYEQYF. The CDR3 DNA reads TGTGCCAGCAGTTTAGGGGCCGCCTACGAGCAGTACTTC. The variable domain in full, with the rest retrieved from reference TRBV28 and TRBJ2-7, is DVKVTQSSRYLVKRTGEKVFLECVQDMDHENMFWYRQDPGLGLRLIYFSYDVKMKEKGDIPEGYSVSREKKERFSLILESASTNQTSMYLCASSLGAAYEQYFGPGTRLTVT.

CDR3 sequence (DNA): TGTGCCAGCAATAAGGGGGCGAACCCCTACGAGCAGTACTTC. Protein sequence: CASNKGANPYEQYF. The chain recombines TRBV6-5 with TRBJ2-7, with 7 bases aligning to TRBD1. The CDR3 is 14 amino acids. Germline CDR1 reads MNHEY; CDR2 reads SVGAGI. V lost 7 bases, J lost 2 bases, and 8 bases stayed unmatched.

The rearrangement uses TRBV12-3 or TRBV12-4 and TRBJ1-2; D gene unclear. The CDR3 runs 13 residues. The V end lost 2 bases, the J end lost 1 base, and 5 bases lay between the germline ends. DNA of the CDR3: TGTGCCAGCAGTTTAAGGAGTAACTATGGCTACACCTTC. Its translation: CASSLRSNYGYTF.

In DNA form, the CDR3 reads TGCAGCGCCCGGACAGGGTTCAGTGAGGATTCACCCCTCCACTTT. It yields the protein CSARTGFSEDSPLHF. This sequence joins TRBV29-1 and TRBJ1-6, with 8 nucleotides matching TRBD1. CDR1 is SQVTM, CDR2 ANQGSEA, per germline. V lost 7 bases, J lost 8 bases, and 13 bases stayed unmatched. The CDR3 is 15 residues long.

This clone has a count of ten or more. For the CDR3, the DNA is TGTGCCAGCAGTTTCGGGATTACTTACGAGCAGTACTTC. Protein product: CASSFGITYEQYF. J is TRBJ2-7 and V is TRBV12-3 or TRBV12-4; a weak D match, TRBD2 (5 bases). Trimming took off 3 bases at V and 4 bases at J, with 10 bases between the two ends. The CDR3 has 13 amino acids.

The genes are TRBV25-1 and TRBJ2-5; 12 nucleotides line up with TRBD1. Unmatched junction bases numbered 4, after V lost 3 bases and J lost 5 bases. Germline V gene sequence: CDR1 MGHDK, CDR2 SYGVNS. The CDR3 runs to 15 residues. CDR3 sequence (DNA): TGTGCCAGCAGTGATGGGACAGGGGGCTGGGAGACCCAGTACTTC. Encoded protein: CASSDGTGGWETQYF.

This clone was recorded once. The gene calls are TRBV2 and TRBJ2-2; 7 bases align to TRBD2. The CDR3 contains 13 residues. Looked up from germline, CDR1 is SNHLY and CDR2 is FYNNEI. The J segment lost 6 bases and the V segment lost 8 bases, leaving 6 bases of the junction unmatched. CDR3 DNA sequence: TGTGCCAGCGGGGGGGAGCGGGCCGGGGAGCTGTTTTTT. It encodes CASGGERAGELFF.

The chain is built from TRBV5-6 and TRBJ1-1; 8 nucleotides agree with TRBD1. This CDR3 is built from 14 residues. Germline V CDR1 and CDR2: SGHDT, YYEEEE. Unmatched junction bases numbered 7, after V lost 5 bases and J lost 4 bases. The CDR3 sequence: CASSSGGGGTEAFF. The CDR3 nucleotides are TGTGCCAGCAGTTCAGGGGGCGGAGGCACTGAAGCTTTCTTT.

This clone was picked up one time. The rearrangement uses TRBV20-1 and TRBJ2-7; D call uncertain. CDR3 length: 11 amino acids. V lost 6 bases, J lost 6 bases, and 12 bases lay in between. The germline V gene has CDR1 DFQATT and CDR2 SNEGSKA (reference sequence). In DNA form, the CDR3 reads TGCAGTGCCCACCAGTCCCGCGAGCAGTACTTC. It translates to CSAHQSREQYF.

The chain links TRBV18 to TRBJ2-2; D is perhaps TRBD2 (6 bases). The V end lost 6 bases, the J end lost 4 bases, and 21 bases lay between the germline ends. The germline gives CDR1 KGHSH, CDR2 LQKENI. The length of the CDR3 is 17 residues. The CDR3 DNA sequence: TGTGCCAGCTCTCGCGCGGGAACACGGGGCGTCACCGGGGAGCTGTTTTTT. As protein: CASSRAGTRGVTGELFF.

Note on this clone: At one end the junction does not follow the germline gene, possibly because of a read error. J is TRBJ1-5 and V is TRBV7-6; tentatively, D is TRBD1 (5 bases). This CDR3 contains 14 residues. The V gene's germline CDR1 is SGHVS and CDR2 FNYEAQ. The CDR3 loop reads CASSPGGSHQPQHF. In DNA form, the CDR3 reads TGTGCCAGCAGCCCGGGGGGTAGCCATCAGCCCCAGCATTTT.

This clone is a singleton in its sample. The gene calls are TRBV28 and TRBJ1-5; D is unresolved. The CDR3 runs to 13 residues. In germline, CDR1 is MDHEN, CDR2 SYDVKM. Trimming shortened V by 8 bases and J by 3 bases, and 11 bases separated the two germline ends. CDR3 sequence reads: CASYAALNQPQHF. The CDR3 DNA reads TGTGCCAGCTATGCGGCGCTCAATCAGCCCCAGCATTTT.

The chain is built from TRBV5-1 and TRBJ1-1; possibly TRBD1 for D (5 bases). V dropped 4 bases and J dropped 0 bases, with 10 bases sitting between them. The CDR3 sequence is 14 residues long. Germline V lookup: CDR1 SGHRS, CDR2 YFSETQ. The CDR3 sequence is CASSRGLLNTEAFF. DNA for the CDR3: TGCGCCAGCAGCAGGGGACTACTGAACACTGAAGCTTTCTTT.

The gene calls are TRBV27 and TRBJ2-7; weak D call: TRBD1 (6 bases). This CDR3 has 17 amino acids. V was cut by 4 bases and J by 0 bases, with 19 bases left in between. Germline loops: CDR1 MNHEY, CDR2 SMNVEV (reference sequence). CDR3 residues: CASSSRRSRDNSYEQYF. CDR3 nucleotides: TGTGCCAGCAGTTCGAGACGATCCCGGGACAACTCCTACGAGCAGTACTTC.

This chain links TRBV5-4 with TRBJ1-1; 8 nucleotides match TRBD1. The CDR3 spans 14 residues. Germline trimming cut 5 bases from V and 6 bases from J; bases unmatched to any gene: 9. Per the germline V gene, CDR1 is SGHNT and CDR2 is YYREEE (reference sequence). The CDR3 sequence is CASRLTGASAEAFF. The DNA of the CDR3 is TGTGCCAGCAGGCTGACAGGGGCAAGCGCTGAAGCTTTCTTT.

The chain uses TRBV19 and TRBJ2-1; 15 bases line up with TRBD2. The germline V gene has CDR1 LNHDA and CDR2 SQIVND (reference sequence). The CDR3 loop spans 18 amino acids. V lost 5 bases to trimming and J lost 8 bases; unmatched junction nucleotides: 13. CDR3 in DNA: TGTGCCAGTAGTCCCCGGGGGACTAGCGGGGGGTCGCCTTATGAGCAGTTCTTC. Protein: CASSPRGTSGGSPYEQFF.

The rearrangement uses TRBV18 and TRBJ1-2; 7 nucleotides match TRBD1. In germline, CDR1 is KGHSH, CDR2 LQKENI. V lost 3 bases to trimming and J lost 6 bases; unmatched junction nucleotides: 10. There are 15 residues in the CDR3. The CDR3 region has the DNA TGTGCCAGCTCACCGGTCGGACAGGCCGCTAATGGCTACACCTTC. The encoded protein is CASSPVGQAANGYTF.

The chain recombines TRBV21-1 with TRBJ2-2; the listed D gene, TRBD2, was not tested against the DNA. TRBV21-1 is a known pseudogene. This CDR3 has 16 residues. CDR3 amino acids: CASSKGGKGGTGELFF. In DNA, the CDR3 is TGTGCCAGCAGCAAAGGGGGGAAGGGAGGGACCGGGGAGCTGTTTTTT.

With respect to this clone: One junction end disagrees with the germline gene, perhaps due to a read error. The chain uses TRBV7-9 and TRBJ1-2; D not certain. Germline-derived CDR1 and CDR2 are SEHNR and FQNEAQ (reference sequence). The CDR3 runs to 12 residues. The CDR3 sequence: CASSLFGQALSF. DNA of the CDR3: TGTGCCAGCAGCTTATTTGGGCAGGCCCTTTCCTTC. Full variable domain (outside the CDR3, taken from reference TRBV7-9 and TRBJ1-2): DTGVSQNPRHKITKRGQNVTFRCDPISEHNRLYWYRQTLGQGPEFLTYFQNEAQLEKSRLLSDRFSAERPKGSFSTLEIQRTEQGDSAMYLCASSLFGQALSFGSGTRLTVV.

The chain carries TRBV21-1 and TRBJ1-5; TRBD1, the table's D call, lacks a check against the DNA. TRBV21-1 is described as a pseudogene. This CDR3 has 15 residues. CDR3 residues: CASSKGATSNQPQHF. CDR3 DNA: TGTGCCAGCAGCAAAGGGGCCACGTCAAATCAGCCCCAGCATTTT.

The rearrangement uses TRBV10-2 and TRBJ2-7, with a tentative D call TRBD1 (5 bases). Germline CDR1 reads WSHSY; CDR2 reads SAAADI. The germline V and J ends were trimmed by 0 bases and 7 bases, with 19 bases remaining between them. This CDR3 region has 16 residues. This CDR3 reads CASSESKAGLLREQYF. In nucleotides, the CDR3 is TGCGCCAGCAGTGAGTCGAAGGCAGGGCTATTGCGGGAGCAGTACTTC.

CDR3 protein: CASSEVHRLDRAWQYF. The CDR3 DNA reads TGTGCCAGCAGTGAAGTCCATCGACTCGACAGGGCTTGGCAGTACTTC. The genes are TRBV2 and TRBJ2-7; TRBD1 aligns across 7 bases. This CDR3 comprises 16 residues. V was pared by 1 base and J by 9 bases, with 15 bases of the junction left unmatched. Germline V gene data show CDR1 as SNHLY and CDR2 as FYNNEI. Full variable domain (remainder filled in from reference TRBV2 and TRBJ2-7): EPEVTQTPSHQVTQMGQEVILRCVPISNHLYFYWYRQILGQKVEFLVSFYNNEISEKSEIFDDQFSVERPDGSNFTLKIRSTKLEDSAMYFCASSEVHRLDRAWQYFGPGTRLTVT.